This TCR beta chain is drawn from a study of post-analysis software for immune sequencing data. Study-wide context: There were relapsing-remitting, secondary progressive and progressive-relapsing multiple sclerosis among the disease courses included.

Study outcomes and limitations: Samples prepared in the same batch strongly co-clustered by F measure. The study found significantly lower normalized Chao1 diversity in multiple sclerosis patients than in controls. Patients carried roughly five TRBV segments more frequently than controls did, and TRBV5-6, TRBV5-1 and TRBV20-1 were among them.

Tagging with unique molecular identifiers was a feature of the TCR beta cDNA libraries. Input amounts of roughly 0.85 to 10 million T cells were used. These gave approximately 500,000 cDNA molecules, so each molecule approximated one T cell. TCRdb reanalysed the PCR reads using MiXCR and keeps one entry per CDR3 protein. The table includes around 710,000 distinct CDR3 sequences, around 42% detected once. There are 11 residues in the CDR3. Deletions cut 3 bases from V and 8 bases from J, with 10 bases between. Germline assignment: CDR1 DFQATT and CDR2 SNEGSKA (reference sequence). This clonotype turned up a few times. Its antigen is unknown.

The sample taken for sequencing was blood. The sequence derives from a girl under 18 with multiple sclerosis. V and J are TRBV20-1 and TRBJ1-2; a possible D gene is TRBD1 (5 bases). The CDR3 region is CSASGTGGYTF. The CDR3 coding sequence is TGCAGTGCTAGCGGGACTGGAGGCTACACCTTC.